This entry lists 29 T cell receptor beta chains sequenced from one sample in a study of blood T cell repertoires in COVID-19. The repertoire was sequenced with immunoSEQ multiplex PCR; TCRdb's copy has only in-frame clones and lacks some. This sample carries 270,000 or so clones, less than 85% of them seen once, and the ten largest clones take roughly 1.5%. The specimen sequenced was peripheral blood. The source is a human donor with COVID-19, enrolled during active disease. The donor label of this sample is uncertain.

This chain connects TRBV6-5 to TRBJ1-4; 7 bases line up with TRBD1. CDR3 length equals 15 residues. V trimming: 6 bases; J trimming: 8 bases; junction bases outside the gene matches: 12. Germline V gene lookup returns CDR1 MNHEY and CDR2 SVGAGI. For the CDR3, the DNA is TGTGCCAGCAGACCACCAGGGGGTAAGGGCGAAAAACTGTTTTTT. Translating it yields CASRPPGGKGEKLFF.

V is TRBV5-6 and J is TRBJ1-2, with D hard to call. Trimming took off 2 bases at V and 0 bases at J, with 11 bases between the two ends. The germline V gene has CDR1 SGHDT and CDR2 YYEEEE. This CDR3 has 15 residues. This CDR3 reads CASSFAQAPNYGYTF. The DNA for the CDR3 is TGTGCCAGCAGCTTCGCGCAGGCGCCTAACTATGGCTACACCTTC.

V usage is TRBV9 and J usage is TRBJ2-3; the match to TRBD2 covers 11 bases. V was clipped by 0 bases and J by 5 bases; unmatched bases: 8. This CDR3 has 17 amino acids. Germline CDR1 and CDR2: SGDLS and YYNGEE. The CDR3 DNA follows: TGTGCCAGCAGCGTAGGAGGGCTAGCGGGAGGTAGAGATACGCAGTATTTT. Residues: CASSVGGLAGGRDTQYF.

The chain is built from TRBV10-2 and TRBJ1-3; TRBD1 aligns across 8 bases. CDR1 is WSHSY and CDR2 is SAAADI in the germline V gene. The CDR3 totals 17 residues. The J segment lost 0 bases and the V segment lost 4 bases, leaving 8 bases of the junction unmatched. The CDR3 DNA sequence: TGCGCCAGCAGTGGGGGGACAGGAACAAACTCTGGAAACACCATATATTTT. Protein product: CASSGGTGTNSGNTIYF.

This chain uses TRBV7-3 with TRBJ2-5, with 8 bases identical to TRBD2. Trimming cost V 6 bases and J 1 base; bases outside gene matches: 4. This CDR3 has 14 residues. Germline V gene data show CDR1 as SGHTA and CDR2 as FQGTGA. The CDR3 coding sequence is TGTGCCAGCAGTCCCACTAGCGGCCAAGAGACCCAGTACTTC. Amino acids: CASSPTSGQETQYF.

The rearrangement uses TRBV28 and TRBJ1-5; the match to TRBD1 covers 9 bases. With 3 bases clipped from V and 6 bases from J, the junction kept 9 bases outside the gene matches. CDR3 length: 16 residues. CDR1 and CDR2 from the germline V gene are MDHEN and SYDVKM. Here the CDR3 reads CASSFMGGQGAQPQHF. The CDR3 DNA is TGTGCCAGCAGTTTTATGGGGGGACAGGGCGCTCAGCCCCAGCATTTT.

The chain couples TRBV28 to TRBJ1-4, with D unclear. Germline CDR1 reads MDHEN; CDR2 reads SYDVKM. Trimming cost V 5 bases and J 0 bases, with 7 bases left between them. The CDR3 spans 14 residues. CDR3 sequence reads: CASSPGSTNEKLFF. The CDR3 DNA reads as TGTGCCAGCAGTCCGGGTTCAACTAATGAAAAACTGTTTTTT. Full variable domain (remainder filled in from reference TRBV28 and TRBJ1-4): DVKVTQSSRYLVKRTGEKVFLECVQDMDHENMFWYRQDPGLGLRLIYFSYDVKMKEKGDIPEGYSVSREKKERFSLILESASTNQTSMYLCASSPGSTNEKLFFGSGTQLSVL.

This chain links TRBV30 with TRBJ1-2; TRBD1 matches at 7 bases. Germline V lookup: CDR1 GTSNPN, CDR2 SVGIG (reference sequence). The CDR3 is 14 residues long. V shed 3 bases and J 7 bases; nucleotides not matched to a gene: 11. CDR3 DNA: TGTGCCTGGAGGGAAAATGACAGGGTCCGTGGCTACACCTTC. The encoded protein is CAWRENDRVRGYTF. The complete variable domain, with remaining parts taken from reference TRBV30 and TRBJ1-2, reads SQTIHQWPATLVQPVGSPLSLECTVEGTSNPNLYWYRQAAGRGLQLLFYSVGIGQISSEVPQNLSASRPQDRQFILSSKKLLLSDSGFYLCAWRENDRVRGYTFGSGTRLTVV.

This clone was found a few times. The rearrangement joins TRBV3-1 (or the pseudogene TRBV3-2) to TRBJ2-2; no clear D gene. The CDR3 length is 13 residues. The germline V and J ends were trimmed by 1 base and 6 bases, with 6 bases remaining between them. Germline CDR1 reads LGHDT; CDR2 reads YNNKEL (reference sequence). The CDR3 sequence is CASSQVSPGELFF. The CDR3 DNA follows: TGTGCCAGCAGCCAAGTGAGCCCCGGGGAGCTGTTTTTT.

This chain links TRBV7-2 with TRBJ2-7; possibly TRBD1 for D (5 bases). V was trimmed by 1 base and J by 2 bases, leaving 12 bases between them. The CDR3 is made up of 15 amino acids. Germline V gives CDR1 SGHTA, CDR2 FQGNSA. The CDR3 spells CASSLDAGHTYEQYF. The CDR3 DNA reads TGTGCCAGCAGCTTAGACGCAGGGCACACCTACGAGCAGTACTTC.

The sample holds a few counts of this clone. The chain uses TRBV19 and TRBJ2-1; D is possibly TRBD2 (6 bases). The CDR3 is made up of 18 amino acids. Trimming pared 5 bases from V and 4 bases from J, leaving 24 bases between. Germline CDR1 LNHDA, CDR2 SQIVND (reference sequence). The CDR3 DNA reads TGTGCCAGTAGTCGACGGGACTCCCTCAGGAATCGATACAATGAGCAGTTCTTC. Protein: CASSRRDSLRNRYNEQFF.

The chain is built from TRBV28 and TRBJ1-1; TRBD1 matches at 11 bases. The germline gives CDR1 MDHEN, CDR2 SYDVKM. Trimming removed 4 bases from V and 5 bases from J; junction bases left unmatched: 12. The CDR3 contains 17 residues. CDR3 DNA sequence: TGTGCCAGCAGTTCACGGACAGGGGGCATTTTAGAGACTGAAGCTTTCTTT. Its protein is CASSSRTGGILETEAFF. The full variable domain, rest sourced from reference TRBV28 and TRBJ1-1, is DVKVTQSSRYLVKRTGEKVFLECVQDMDHENMFWYRQDPGLGLRLIYFSYDVKMKEKGDIPEGYSVSREKKERFSLILESASTNQTSMYLCASSSRTGGILETEAFFGQGTRLTVV.

This clone has just a few counts. The V and J genes are TRBV30 and TRBJ2-2; TRBD1 might be the D (6 bases). This CDR3 comprises 14 residues. Germline V lookup: CDR1 GTSNPN, CDR2 SVGIG (reference sequence). CDR3 sequence reads: CANRRDMNTGELFF. CDR3 coding DNA: TGTGCAAACCGCCGGGACATGAACACCGGGGAGCTGTTTTTT.

This rearrangement joins TRBV3-1 (or the pseudogene TRBV3-2) to TRBJ2-1, with 8 bases identical to TRBD2. Germline CDR1 and CDR2: LGHDT and YNNKEL (reference sequence). V dropped 0 bases and J dropped 4; count of bases not matched to a gene: 2. This CDR3 is 15 amino acids long. The CDR3 DNA sequence: TGTGCCAGCAGCCAAGAGGGGACTAGATACAATGAGCAGTTCTTC. Translating it yields CASSQEGTRYNEQFF.

The chain carries TRBV6-5 and TRBJ2-7; 12 bases match TRBD2. In germline, CDR1 is MNHEY, CDR2 SVGAGI. This CDR3 spans 16 amino acids. V trimming: 4 bases; J trimming: 1 base; junction bases outside the gene matches: 5. CDR3 sequence: CASSSLAGGSSYEQYF. CDR3 DNA sequence: TGTGCCAGCAGTTCGCTAGCGGGAGGGTCGTCCTACGAGCAGTACTTC.

The chain employs TRBV4-1 and TRBJ1-1; tentatively, D is TRBD1 (5 bases). Germline CDR1 reads MGHRA; CDR2 reads YSYEKL. Trimming stripped 0 bases from V and 1 base from J, with 12 bases between. The CDR3 is 16 amino acids. CDR3 in DNA: TGCGCCAGCAGCCAAGATTGGGGACTTTCGAACACTGAAGCTTTCTTT. It codes for CASSQDWGLSNTEAFF.

The chain recombines TRBV6-5 with TRBJ1-1; D call uncertain. V was trimmed by 2 bases and J by 1 base, leaving 8 bases between them. The CDR3 length is 14 residues. Germline V gene sequence: CDR1 MNHEY, CDR2 SVGAGI. CDR3 sequence reads: CASSYRGQNTEAFF. The CDR3 bases are TGTGCCAGCAGTTACCGCGGCCAGAACACTGAAGCTTTCTTT.

The chain couples TRBV19 to TRBJ2-1; weak D call: TRBD1 (6 bases). With 4 bases removed from V and 5 bases from J, the gap between germline ends came to 18 bases. Germline CDR1 is LNHDA and CDR2 is SQIVND (reference sequence). This CDR3 region has 16 residues. The CDR3 DNA follows: TGTGCCAGTAGTAGTCGCTCCCGGACAGCTAACAATGAGCAGTTCTTC. Translated, it gives CASSSRSRTANNEQFF. The full variable domain, with the rest looked up from reference TRBV19 and TRBJ2-1, is DGGITQSPKYLFRKEGQNVTLSCEQNLNHDAMYWYRQDPGQGLRLIYYSQIVNDFQKGDIAEGYSVSREKKESFPLTVTSAQKNPTAFYLCASSSRSRTANNEQFFGPGTRLTVL.

Only a few counts were recorded for this clone. V is TRBV7-9 and J is TRBJ1-2; possibly TRBD1 for D (6 bases). Trimming took off 4 bases at V and 1 base at J, with 13 bases between the two ends. The CDR3 loop spans 15 amino acids. Germline CDR1 and CDR2: SEHNR and FQNEAQ (reference sequence). CDR3 in DNA: TGTGCCAGCAGCTCCACCGGGACACGTAACTATGGCTACACCTTC. It yields the protein CASSSTGTRNYGYTF. Filled out from reference TRBV7-9 and TRBJ1-2, the complete variable domain reads DTGVSQNPRHKITKRGQNVTFRCDPISEHNRLYWYRQTLGQGPEFLTYFQNEAQLEKSRLLSDRFSAERPKGSFSTLEIQRTEQGDSAMYLCASSSTGTRNYGYTFGSGTRLTVV.

The chain links TRBV12-3 or TRBV12-4 to TRBJ2-1; no reliable D call. This CDR3 contains 13 residues. Trimming removed 2 bases from V and 4 bases from J, with 6 bases in between. The CDR3 coding sequence is TGTGCCAGCAGTTTAAACGGTTACAATGAGCAGTTCTTC. Residues: CASSLNGYNEQFF.

The V and J genes are TRBV6-6 and TRBJ2-7; TRBD2 matches at 7 bases. Germline trimming cut 5 bases from V and 1 base from J; bases unmatched to any gene: 8. Germline CDR1 is MNHNY and CDR2 is SVGAGI (reference sequence). The CDR3 contains 15 residues. The CDR3 DNA reads TGTGCCAGCAGTCCGCTAGCGGCTACTTCCTACGAGCAGTACTTC. Amino acids: CASSPLAATSYEQYF.

This clone was detected only once. V gene TRBV7-2 combines with J gene TRBJ2-7, with TRBD2 matching 10 bases. The V gene end was trimmed by 1 base and the J gene end by 5 bases; junction bases not matched to a gene: 2. This CDR3 region has 14 residues. Germline V gene data show CDR1 as SGHTA and CDR2 as FQGNSA. CDR3 residues: CASSLGLAGDEQYF. CDR3 sequence (DNA): TGTGCCAGCAGCTTAGGGCTAGCGGGAGACGAGCAGTACTTC.

V is TRBV11-2 and J is TRBJ2-1, with 10 bases fitting TRBD2. There are 12 residues in the CDR3. Germline CDR1 is SGHAT and CDR2 is FQNNGV. J lost 12 bases, V lost 5 bases, and 4 bases had no gene match. The CDR3 region has the DNA TGTGCCAGCAGCCTCTCTAGCGGGGGGCAGTTCTTC. Translating it yields CASSLSSGGQFF.

This chain uses TRBV28 with TRBJ1-2; unclear D gene. The germline V and J ends were trimmed by 5 bases and 8 bases, with 18 bases remaining between them. In germline, CDR1 is MDHEN, CDR2 SYDVKM. CDR3 length: 14 amino acids. This CDR3 is CASSPAMETRGYTF. The CDR3 coding sequence is TGTGCCAGCAGTCCGGCCATGGAGACTCGGGGCTACACCTTC.

Here the CDR3 DNA reads TGTGCCAGCAGCCTCGTACAGGGGGCGGGATCCTACAATGAGCAGTTCTTC. It yields the protein CASSLVQGAGSYNEQFF. The J gene is TRBJ2-1, the V gene TRBV28; 9 nucleotides line up with TRBD1. The J segment lost 1 base and the V segment lost 6 bases, leaving 10 bases of the junction unmatched. The CDR3 spans 17 residues. Per the germline V gene, CDR1 is MDHEN and CDR2 is SYDVKM.

This chain uses TRBV9 with TRBJ1-3; TRBD1 might be the D (6 bases). V lost 0 bases to trimming and J lost 2 bases, with 12 bases between them. Per germline, CDR1 SGDLS and CDR2 YYNGEE. The CDR3 totals 16 residues. For the CDR3, the DNA is TGTGCCAGCAGCGTAGAATTGGGGGCGGCTGGAAACACCATATATTTT. Translated: CASSVELGAAGNTIYF. Together with reference TRBV9 and TRBJ1-3, the CDR3 gives the full variable domain: DSGVTQTPKHLITATGQRVTLRCSPRSGDLSVYWYQQSLDQGLQFLIQYYNGEERAKGNILERFSAQQFPDLHSELNLSSLELGDSALYFCASSVELGAAGNTIYFGEGSWLTVV.

The chain is built from TRBV7-3 and TRBJ2-5; 7 bases line up with TRBD1. After removal of 3 bases from V and 5 bases from J, the junction contained 6 bases not matched to a gene. This CDR3 has 14 amino acids. Germline-derived CDR1 and CDR2 are SGHTA and FQGTGA. The CDR3 reads CASSLYRGSETQYF. The DNA of the CDR3 is TGTGCCAGCAGCTTGTACAGGGGTAGCGAGACCCAGTACTTC.

The V gene is TRBV28, the J gene TRBJ1-2, with 11 bases fitting TRBD1. Trimming took 5 bases from V and 7 from J; bases not matched to a gene: 6. Looked up from germline, CDR1 is MDHEN and CDR2 is SYDVKM. The CDR3 extends over 14 amino acids. The CDR3 region is CASSQGQGVLGYTF. CDR3 nucleotide sequence: TGTGCCAGCAGTCAGGGACAGGGGGTTCTTGGCTACACCTTC.

The gene calls are TRBV18 and TRBJ1-6; TRBD1 matches 8 bases. V lost 3 bases and J lost 9; bases outside the gene matches: 10. The CDR3 extends over 16 amino acids. Germline V gene data show CDR1 as KGHSH and CDR2 as LQKENI. The CDR3 loop reads CASSPGQGALSSPLHF. As DNA, the CDR3 is TGTGCCAGCTCACCCGGTCAGGGGGCCCTGTCTTCACCCCTCCACTTT. Variable domain in full (rest from reference TRBV18 and TRBJ1-6): NAGVMQNPRHLVRRRGQEARLRCSPMKGHSHVYWYRQLPEEGLKFMVYLQKENIIDESGMPKERFSAEFPKEGPSILRIQQVVRGDSAAYFCASSPGQGALSSPLHFGNGTRLTVT.